The sequence of this T cell receptor (beta chain) was determined in a study of glioma-infiltrating T cells after dendritic cell vaccination (dated by TCRdb to the mid-2010s). Concerning the study at large: A cohort of roughly 15 glioblastoma patients from Phase I and II dendritic cell vaccination trials was included, of whom 9 were newly diagnosed and 6 had recurrent disease. Between 2003 and 2012, patients were given autologous tumor lysate-pulsed dendritic cell vaccination. To make the vaccine, monocyte-derived dendritic cells were cultured for seven to eight days with IL-4 and GM-CSF and then pulsed overnight with autologous tumor lysate. Three intradermal dendritic cell vaccine injections were administered to patients at biweekly intervals in the arm below the axilla. Deep sequencing of TCR beta CDR3 regions was used to quantify tumor-infiltrating lymphocyte content and compare tumor and blood repertoires in dendritic cell-vaccinated glioblastoma patients. Survival after dendritic cell vaccination was correlated with TCR sequencing metrics such as TIL content and the overlap between tumor and blood repertoires. General findings and caveats noted by the study authors: The cohort was small and heterogeneous, few patients had complete blood and tumor sets, and even fewer had initial-recurrent tumor pairs. TCR clonality showed no direct relationship with survival, which suggests that a diverse polyclonal response may be important. The three-group TCR overlap response model was described as speculative and requiring prospective validation. After dendritic cell vaccination, a higher estimated pretreatment TIL content predicted longer time to progression and longer overall survival.

The immunoSEQ assay amplified TCRB CDR3 regions from approximately 1.8 micrograms of genomic DNA, or from all available DNA when less than that amount was available. The multiplex PCR employed 60 forward primers targeting TCR V beta segments and 13 reverse primers targeting J beta segments. To estimate reads per starting template, synthetic control templates were spiked into each sample at limiting dilution. The Illumina HiSeq System generated sequencing reads of 87 bp. Turning to the authors' computational methods: To remove PCR and sequencing errors, closely related sequences were merged with a nearest neighbor algorithm. TCR overlap was defined as the percentage of unique tumor TCR beta sequences that were also present in the same patient's peripheral blood. The clones in this table, taken by TCRdb from immuneACCESS, are in-frame only. Not every clone is retained; where verified, under half of the shortfall comes from an unresolved V gene, and the cause of the rest is unknown. For V, J and clone size, that table is used; D and trimming come from the DNA. Within this sample are some 70,000 clones, with around 81% of them counted one time only. The ten largest clones capture 7.9% of the sample.

Patients were selected on the basis of adequate residual fresh-frozen tumor tissue and more than two years of available survival data. None of the glioblastoma patients carried an isocitrate dehydrogenase mutation, although molecular status otherwise varied. PBMC were collected before vaccination, two weeks after the third vaccination, and at tumor progression if tumor progression occurred. The Qiagen DNeasy Blood extraction Kit was used for extraction of genomic DNA. In this sample, this clone turned up once. It has no known antigen specificity. Per-base quality was not reported, and no clone a single base away is much larger than it. Sequences were derived from blood, sampled before dendritic cell vaccination. The source is a human donor with glioblastoma.

The sequence in DNA is TGTGCCAGCAGGCCGGGACTAGCGTCTGAGACCCAGTACTTC. It codes for CASRPGLASETQYF. The chain links TRBV2 with TRBJ2-5, with 10 junctional bases fitting TRBD2. Reading the germline V gene gives CDR1 SNHLY and CDR2 FYNNEI. The CDR3, cysteine through phenylalanine, is 14 amino acids long. The kept DNA is CDR3 alone, 42 bases in frame from the first base. V trim: 6 bases; J trim: 5 bases; unmatched bases: 6. Where the CDR3 stops, the reference TRBV2 and TRBJ2-5 genes take over; the full variable domain is EPEVTQTPSHQVTQMGQEVILRCVPISNHLYFYWYRQILGQKVEFLVSFYNNEISEKSEIFDDQFSVERPDGSNFTLKIRSTKLEDSAMYFCASRPGLASETQYFGPGTRLLVL.